These 22 T cell receptor beta chains were sequenced from one sample in a study of early T cells in non-severe SARS-CoV-2 infection. MiXCR, applied by TCRdb to the 5' RACE reads, yields one record per CDR3 protein. The sample yields about 89,000 distinct CDR3 sequences, about 15% seen once. Source material: whole blood. The receptor set was obtained from an adult who was a healthcare worker with PCR-confirmed SARS-CoV-2 infection or an uninfected control (not recorded which).

The V and J genes are TRBV27 and TRBJ1-4, with TRBD1 identical over 7 bases. The V segment lost 8 bases and the J segment 7 bases; nucleotides outside the gene matches: 4. CDR3 length: 12 amino acids. The germline CDR1 and CDR2 sequences are MNHEY and SMNVEV (reference sequence). The CDR3 nucleotides are TGTGCCAGCGACAGGGAGGGTGAAAAACTGTTTTTT. As protein: CASDREGEKLFF.

In its sample, this clonotype was seen many times. The CDR3 region is CSARTAGTNTEAFF. DNA for the CDR3: TGCAGTGCTAGAACGGCAGGGACGAACACTGAAGCTTTCTTT. J is TRBJ1-1 and V is TRBV20-1; a possible D gene is TRBD1 (5 bases). There are 14 residues in the CDR3. Between the trimmed V and J ends, which lost 2 bases and 1 base, there was a span of 11 bases. Germline V gene sequence: CDR1 DFQATT, CDR2 SNEGSKA (reference sequence).

V and J are TRBV6-1 and TRBJ2-7, with TRBD1 as a possible D gene (6 bases). CDR1 is MNHNS and CDR2 is SASEGT in the germline V gene. CDR3 size: 15 residues. V was trimmed by 1 base and J by 3 bases, leaving 13 bases between them. The DNA for the CDR3 is TGTGCCAGCAGTGAAGGGGACAACCCTCACTACGAGCAGTACGTC. Its protein is CASSEGDNPHYEQYV.

This clonotype came up a few times. In DNA form, the CDR3 reads TGTGCCAGCAGCCCCCCGGGACAGGGAGCTGGGGCCAACGTCCTGACTTTC. It is translated as CASSPPGQGAGANVLTF. The rearrangement joins TRBV7-2 to TRBJ2-6; 9 bases are shared with TRBD1. The CDR3 has 17 residues. Per the germline V gene, CDR1 is SGHTA and CDR2 is FQGNSA. The ends lost 5 bases at V and 2 bases at J; junction bases unmatched: 7.

The chain couples TRBV7-3 to TRBJ2-3; TRBD1 agrees at 8 bases. The germline V gene has CDR1 SGHTA and CDR2 FQGTGA. J lost 5 bases, V lost 5 bases, and 6 bases had no gene match. The CDR3 covers 14 residues. The CDR3, as DNA: TGTGCCAGCAGCGCCGACAGGGGCTTAGATACGCAGTATTTT. It is translated as CASSADRGLDTQYF.

This clonotype was picked up a small number of times. The chain carries TRBV5-1 and TRBJ2-1, with a weak D call TRBD1 (6 bases). CDR1 SGHRS and CDR2 YFSETQ come from the germline V gene. There are 14 residues in the CDR3. Trimming pared 4 bases from V and 6 bases from J, leaving 14 bases between. The CDR3: CASSIQGPGNEQFF. CDR3 nucleotides: TGCGCCAGCAGCATACAGGGTCCGGGCAATGAGCAGTTCTTC. The entire variable domain, with the rest obtained from reference TRBV5-1 and TRBJ2-1, is as follows: KAGVTQTPRYLIKTRGQQVTLSCSPISGHRSVSWYQQTPGQGLQFLFEYFSETQRNKGNFPGRFSGRQFSNSRSEMNVSTLELGDSALYLCASSIQGPGNEQFFGPGTRLTVL.

This clonotype has just a few counts. The genes are TRBV19 and TRBJ2-5, with 11 positions matching TRBD2. V lost 6 bases to trimming and J lost 3 bases; unmatched junction nucleotides: 9. Germline V lookup: CDR1 LNHDA, CDR2 SQIVND (reference sequence). The CDR3 has 16 residues. DNA for the CDR3: TGTGCCAGTAGGCCCCGGCGACTAGCGGGGAAAGAGACCCAGTACTTC. It codes for CASRPRRLAGKETQYF.

This chain connects TRBV7-8 to TRBJ2-2; tentatively, D is TRBD2 (6 bases). CDR1 and CDR2 (germline): SGHVS, FQNEAQ. The CDR3 covers 16 residues. The ends were cut back, 2 bases at V and 7 bases at J, with 17 bases in the middle. In DNA form, the CDR3 reads TGTGCCAGCAGCTTATGGAGGGCTAGCACGGGCGGGGAGCTGTTTTTT. Protein: CASSLWRASTGGELFF.

The genes are TRBV3-1 and TRBJ1-6; TRBD1 matches 9 bases. Losses at the gene ends were 6 bases for V and 8 bases for J; bases not matched to a gene: 5. This CDR3 spans 14 amino acids. The germline V gene encodes CDR1 LGHDT and CDR2 YNNKEL (reference sequence). CDR3 region: CASSAGTGHSPLHF. The CDR3 DNA reads TGTGCCAGCAGTGCCGGGACAGGGCATTCACCCCTCCACTTT.

This clonotype was counted only a few times. This chain links TRBV2 with TRBJ2-3; 7 nucleotides agree with TRBD2. In germline, CDR1 is SNHLY, CDR2 FYNNEI. With 7 bases clipped from V and 1 base from J, the junction kept 2 bases outside the gene matches. CDR3 length equals 13 residues. In DNA form, the CDR3 reads TGTGCCAGCACACGGGGGGGCACAGATACGCAGTATTTT. This translates into CASTRGGTDTQYF.

The V gene is TRBV21-1, the J gene TRBJ2-7; the table's D call of TRBD1 was not tested on the DNA. TRBV21-1 is an annotated pseudogene. The CDR3 is 13 amino acids. CDR3 DNA sequence: TGTGCTCGCGGGACGGATAAGACCTACGAGCAGTACGTC. Translated, it gives CARGTDKTYEQYV.

The genes are TRBV7-9 and TRBJ2-3; no firm D call. The CDR3 covers 14 residues. Germline V gene lookup returns CDR1 SEHNR and CDR2 FQNEAQ (reference sequence). Trimming removed 11 bases at V and 0 bases at J, with 15 bases between. CDR3 sequence: CAAAHKVSTDTQYF. Here the CDR3 DNA reads TGTGCCGCCGCTCATAAAGTGAGCACAGATACGCAGTATTTT.

This clonotype was seen only a few times. The chain recombines TRBV24-1 with TRBJ2-1, with 8 bases fitting TRBD1. J was trimmed by 6 bases and V by 0 bases; bases with no gene match: 3. Germline CDR1 KGHDR, CDR2 SFDVKD. The CDR3 runs to 15 residues. This CDR3 reads CATSDLWDRSNEQFF. In nucleotides, the CDR3 is TGTGCCACCAGTGATTTGTGGGACAGGTCCAATGAGCAGTTCTTC.

In this sample, this clonotype turned up a few times. J is TRBJ1-4 and V is TRBV18, with 7 bases aligning to TRBD1. Germline V lookup: CDR1 KGHSH, CDR2 LQKENI. The CDR3 length is 16 residues. J was trimmed by 7 bases and V by 2 bases; bases with no gene match: 10. The DNA for the CDR3 is TGTGCCAGCTCACCATTCGCCCCAGGGGGGGCTGAAAAACTGTTTTTT. This gives the protein CASSPFAPGGAEKLFF.

The chain recombines TRBV2 with TRBJ1-3, with D possibly being TRBD1 (5 bases). The CDR3 consists of 16 residues. V gave up 7 bases and J gave up 0 bases, with 16 bases separating them. The V gene's germline CDR1 is SNHLY and CDR2 FYNNEI. The chain's CDR3 is CASTRWDFHSGNTIYF. CDR3 in DNA: TGTGCCAGCACCCGATGGGACTTTCACTCTGGAAACACCATATATTTT. The full variable domain, its missing parts supplied by reference TRBV2 and TRBJ1-3, is EPEVTQTPSHQVTQMGQEVILRCVPISNHLYFYWYRQILGQKVEFLVSFYNNEISEKSEIFDDQFSVERPDGSNFTLKIRSTKLEDSAMYFCASTRWDFHSGNTIYFGEGSWLTVV.

CDR3 DNA: TGTGCCAGCAGTTTGCCCGGGGGCGGGGGCTACACCTTC. Amino acid sequence: CASSLPGGGGYTF. This chain links TRBV28 with TRBJ1-2, with D perhaps TRBD1 (6 bases). Trimming stripped 3 bases from V and 8 bases from J, with 13 bases between. Germline assignment: CDR1 MDHEN and CDR2 SYDVKM. The CDR3 covers 13 residues.

The V call is TRBV12-3 or TRBV12-4, the J call TRBJ1-1; D is perhaps TRBD1 (5 bases). V gave up 6 bases and J gave up 1 base, with 12 bases separating them. The CDR3 has 14 amino acids. The CDR3 coding sequence is TGTGCCAGCAGACCAGGGTTCAAGAACACTGAAGCTTTCTTT. Its protein is CASRPGFKNTEAFF.

This clonotype was observed a few times. This chain links TRBV11-2 with TRBJ2-5; D is undetermined. CDR1 and CDR2 from the germline V gene are SGHAT and FQNNGV. The CDR3 spans 15 residues. V dropped 0 bases and J dropped 2 bases, with 10 bases sitting between them. CDR3 in amino acids: CASSLDTRSQETQYF. Written as DNA, the CDR3 is TGTGCCAGCAGCTTAGATACCAGGAGTCAAGAGACCCAGTACTTC.

This clonotype came up a few times. The J gene is TRBJ2-5, the V gene TRBV4-1; no firm D call. This CDR3 comprises 11 residues. V was pared by 0 bases and J by 5 bases, with 1 base between. Germline V lookup: CDR1 MGHRA, CDR2 YSYEKL. This CDR3 is CASSQDETQYF. CDR3 DNA sequence: TGCGCCAGCAGCCAAGACGAGACCCAGTACTTC.

The V call is TRBV2, the J call TRBJ2-2; 10 positions agree with TRBD1. CDR3 length equals 16 residues. V was pared by 6 bases and J by 6 bases, with 10 bases of the junction left unmatched. Germline V gene data show CDR1 as SNHLY and CDR2 as FYNNEI. The CDR3 region has the DNA TGTGCCAGCAGCCGAACCAGACAGGGGGCGTCCGGGGAGCTGTTTTTT. Its translation is CASSRTRQGASGELFF. Full variable domain (remainder filled in from reference TRBV2 and TRBJ2-2): EPEVTQTPSHQVTQMGQEVILRCVPISNHLYFYWYRQILGQKVEFLVSFYNNEISEKSEIFDDQFSVERPDGSNFTLKIRSTKLEDSAMYFCASSRTRQGASGELFFGEGSRLTVL.

In this sample, this clonotype turned up a few times. This chain uses TRBV5-5 with TRBJ2-2; D is possibly TRBD1 (6 bases). The CDR3 is made up of 16 amino acids. V lost 4 bases, J lost 3 bases, and 16 bases lay in between. Germline-derived CDR1 and CDR2 are SGHKS and YYEKEE (reference sequence). In nucleotides, the CDR3 is TGTGCCAGCAGCCTACAGGGCAGATTTGACACCGGGGAGCTGTTTTTT. It translates to CASSLQGRFDTGELFF.

The chain links TRBV3-1 to TRBJ2-2, with D perhaps TRBD1 or TRBD2 (5 bases each). CDR3 length: 17 amino acids. Per germline, CDR1 LGHDT and CDR2 YNNKEL (reference sequence). The V end was cut by 4 bases, the J end by 5 bases, with 20 bases between. The CDR3 sequence: CASSLYRDRGQTGELFF. For the CDR3, the DNA is TGTGCCAGCAGCCTTTACCGGGACCGGGGTCAGACCGGGGAGCTGTTTTTT.